The sequence of this T cell receptor (beta chain) was determined in a study of blood T cells in healthy people across ages. Every participating donor contributed around 9.5 milliliters of peripheral blood through a draw. Each sample yielded at least 6.5 million isolated PBMCs. This clonotype was seen a few times. Primers used in a second PCR of roughly 6 to 12 cycles were a sample-barcoded 5' primer and a J-beta primer mix. Each sample provided no less than 2.5 million CDR3-containing paired-end reads. TCRdb passed the 5' RACE reads through MiXCR, listing each CDR3 protein once. The table lists about 840,000 distinct CDR3 sequences, roughly 29% of them singletons, with roughly 10% in the top ten. This CDR3 is built from 14 residues. CDR1 is MNHNS and CDR2 is SASEGT in the germline V gene. Trimming took 7 bases from V and 4 from J; bases not matched to a gene: 6. The sample was also linked to a second study, of T cells of mothers and their children. From that paper: The donor cohort consisted of three healthy Caucasian mothers and their six children.

The J gene is TRBJ2-3, the V gene TRBV6-1, with TRBD1 matching 9 bases. The receptor was derived from a woman aged 40 to 50 in good health. Sequencing was performed on blood. Here the CDR3 DNA reads TGTGCCAGCACATACAGGGGGCAGGCAGATACGCAGTATTTT. As protein: CASTYRGQADTQYF.